This TCR beta chain derives from a study of a mutant IDH1 vaccine in newly diagnosed glioma. Sequencing was performed with immunoSEQ multiplex PCR; in TCRdb, only in-frame clones are kept and a portion is missing. This table has tens of thousands of clones, around 82% appearing once. Time point: week 5, during vaccination. In every dose of vaccine, 300 ug of mutant IDH1 20-mer peptide was given alongside topical imiquimod. Deletions cut 5 bases from V and 3 bases from J, with 12 bases between. The CDR3 spans 13 residues. Germline V gene sequence: CDR1 SGHRS, CDR2 YFSETQ. On this clone itself: The target antigen is unknown.

This sample comprised PBMCs, obtained from a glioma patient whose treatment included an IDH1 peptide vaccine. V gene TRBV5-1 combines with J gene TRBJ2-7; perhaps D is TRBD1 or TRBD2 (7 bases each). The TCR originated in a woman between 18 and 30 years old with glioma. Some clones in this sample may be carry-over from other donors' samples. Here the CDR3 reads CASSQGGDYEQYF. The CDR3 DNA reads as TGCGCCAGCAGTCAGGGGGGGGACTACGAGCAGTACTTC.